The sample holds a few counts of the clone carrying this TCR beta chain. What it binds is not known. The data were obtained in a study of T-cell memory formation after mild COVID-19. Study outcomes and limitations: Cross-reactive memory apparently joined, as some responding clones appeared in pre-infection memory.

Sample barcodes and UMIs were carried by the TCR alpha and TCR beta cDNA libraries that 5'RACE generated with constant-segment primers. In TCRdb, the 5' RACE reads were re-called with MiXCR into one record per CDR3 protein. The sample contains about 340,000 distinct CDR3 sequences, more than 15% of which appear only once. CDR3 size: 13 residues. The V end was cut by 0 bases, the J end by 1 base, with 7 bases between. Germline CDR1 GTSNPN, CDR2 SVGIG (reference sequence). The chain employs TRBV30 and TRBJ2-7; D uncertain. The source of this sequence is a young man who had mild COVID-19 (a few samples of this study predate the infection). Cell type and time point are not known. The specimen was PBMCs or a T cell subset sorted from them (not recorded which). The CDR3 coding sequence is TGTGCCTGGAGTGTAGGGCAGTCCTACGAGCAGTACTTC. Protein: CAWSVGQSYEQYF.